The present T cell receptor (beta chain) was sequenced within a study of CD8+ T cells in alopecia areata. Across the whole study: Tofacitinib exposure lasted 6 to 18 months, followed by 6 months off drug. Study-wide points: Compared with normal scalp, lesional scalp had higher clonality and more expanded CD8+ clones.

RNA extraction was followed by reverse transcription into cDNA, which acted as the sequencing template. Sequencing used immunoSEQ multiplex PCR; TCRdb keeps in-frame clones, though not all of them. Among roughly 250,000 clones listed, roughly two thirds were seen once. The V gene lost 5 bases and the J gene lost 4 bases, with 11 bases spanning the gap. This CDR3 comprises 12 residues. The germline CDR1 and CDR2 sequences are SQVTM and ANQGSEA. Peripheral blood samples and lesional scalp punch biopsies were obtained from alopecia areata patients. This clone was observed a handful of times. Its antigen is undetermined.

The TCR originated in a human donor with alopecia areata. The sample in question was CD4+ T cells sorted from blood, obtained at week 0. This chain links TRBV29-1 with TRBJ2-5; no reliable D call. In nucleotides, the CDR3 is TGCAGCGTTTGGGGTGAGCGAGAGACCCAGTACTTC. Translation gives CSVWGERETQYF.